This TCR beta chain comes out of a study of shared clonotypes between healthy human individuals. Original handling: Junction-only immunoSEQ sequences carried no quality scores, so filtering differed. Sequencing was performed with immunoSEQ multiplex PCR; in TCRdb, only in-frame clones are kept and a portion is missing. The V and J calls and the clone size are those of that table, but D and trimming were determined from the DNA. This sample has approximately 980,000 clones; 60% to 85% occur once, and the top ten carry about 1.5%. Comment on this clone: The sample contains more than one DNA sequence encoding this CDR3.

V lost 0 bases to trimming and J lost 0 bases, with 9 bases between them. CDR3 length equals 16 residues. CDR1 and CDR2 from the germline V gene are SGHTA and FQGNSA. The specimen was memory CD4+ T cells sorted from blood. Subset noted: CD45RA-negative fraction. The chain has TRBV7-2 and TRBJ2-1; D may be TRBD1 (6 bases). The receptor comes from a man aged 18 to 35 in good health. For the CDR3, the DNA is TGTGCCAGCAGCTTAGCGCAGGGGAGCTCCTACAATGAGCAGTTCTTC. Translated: CASSLAQGSSYNEQFF.